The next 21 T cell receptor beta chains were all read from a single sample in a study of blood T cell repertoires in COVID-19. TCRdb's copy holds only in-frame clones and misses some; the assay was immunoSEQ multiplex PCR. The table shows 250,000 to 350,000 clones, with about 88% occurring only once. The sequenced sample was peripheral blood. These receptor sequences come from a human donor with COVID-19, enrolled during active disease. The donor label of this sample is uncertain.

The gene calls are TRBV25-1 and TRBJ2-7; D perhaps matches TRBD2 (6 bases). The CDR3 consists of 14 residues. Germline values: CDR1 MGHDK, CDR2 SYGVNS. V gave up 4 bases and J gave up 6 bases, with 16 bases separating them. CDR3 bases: TGTGCCAGCAGTGGTCTAGCGCCTCCGATCGAGCAGTACTTC. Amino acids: CASSGLAPPIEQYF.

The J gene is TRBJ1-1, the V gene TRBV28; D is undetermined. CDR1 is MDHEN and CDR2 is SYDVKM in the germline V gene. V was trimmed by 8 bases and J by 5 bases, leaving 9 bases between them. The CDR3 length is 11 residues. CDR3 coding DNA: TGTGCCAGCCATCAACAGACTGAAGCTTTCTTT. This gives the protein CASHQQTEAFF.

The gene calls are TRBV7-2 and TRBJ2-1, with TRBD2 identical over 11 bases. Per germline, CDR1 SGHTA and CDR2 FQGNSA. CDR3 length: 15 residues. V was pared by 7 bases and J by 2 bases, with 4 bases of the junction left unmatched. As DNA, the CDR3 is TGTGCCAGCATCCTAGCGGGAGGCCCCTACAATGAGCAGTTCTTC. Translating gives CASILAGGPYNEQFF. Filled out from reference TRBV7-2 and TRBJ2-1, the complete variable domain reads GAGVSQSPSNKVTEKGKDVELRCDPISGHTALYWYRQSLGQGLEFLIYFQGNSAPDKSGLPSDRFSAERTGGSVSTLTIQRTQQEDSAVYLCASILAGGPYNEQFFGPGTRLTVL.

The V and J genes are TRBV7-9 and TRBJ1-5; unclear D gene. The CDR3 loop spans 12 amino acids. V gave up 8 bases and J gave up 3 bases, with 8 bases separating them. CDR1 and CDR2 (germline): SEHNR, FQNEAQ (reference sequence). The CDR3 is CASVGPNQPQHF. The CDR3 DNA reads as TGTGCCAGCGTTGGCCCCAATCAGCCCCAGCATTTT.

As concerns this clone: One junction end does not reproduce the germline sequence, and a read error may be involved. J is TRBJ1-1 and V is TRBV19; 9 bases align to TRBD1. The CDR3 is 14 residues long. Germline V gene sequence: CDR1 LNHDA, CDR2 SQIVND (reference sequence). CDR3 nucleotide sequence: TGTGCCAGTAGTAGACGGGACAGGGACACAGAAGCTTTCTTT. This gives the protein CASSRRDRDTEAFF.

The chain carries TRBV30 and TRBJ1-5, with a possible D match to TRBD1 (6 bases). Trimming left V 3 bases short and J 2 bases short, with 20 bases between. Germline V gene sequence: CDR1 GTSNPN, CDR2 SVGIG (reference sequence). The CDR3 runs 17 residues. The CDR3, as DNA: TGTGCCTGGAGCTACGGCGTAGGGGGAACGGGCAATCAGCCCCAGCATTTT. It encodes CAWSYGVGGTGNQPQHF.

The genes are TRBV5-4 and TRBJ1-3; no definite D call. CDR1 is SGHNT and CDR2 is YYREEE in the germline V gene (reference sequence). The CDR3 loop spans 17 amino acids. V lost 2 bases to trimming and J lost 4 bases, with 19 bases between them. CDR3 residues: CASSFWPATGAGNTIYF. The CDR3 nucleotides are TGTGCCAGCAGCTTTTGGCCGGCCACGGGAGCCGGAAACACCATATATTTT.

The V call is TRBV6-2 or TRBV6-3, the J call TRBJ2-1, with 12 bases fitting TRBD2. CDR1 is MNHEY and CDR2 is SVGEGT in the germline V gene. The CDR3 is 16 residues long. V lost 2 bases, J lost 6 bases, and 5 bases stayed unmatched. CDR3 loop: CASSYGLAGGPNEQFF. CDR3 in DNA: TGTGCCAGCAGTTACGGTCTAGCGGGAGGGCCCAATGAGCAGTTCTTC.

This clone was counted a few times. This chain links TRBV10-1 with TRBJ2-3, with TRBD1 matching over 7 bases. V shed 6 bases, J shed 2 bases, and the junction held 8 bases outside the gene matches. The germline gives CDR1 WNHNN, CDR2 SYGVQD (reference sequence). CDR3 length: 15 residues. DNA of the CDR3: TGCGCCAGCAGCCTAGCAGGGGGAAACACAGATACGCAGTATTTT. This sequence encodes CASSLAGGNTDTQYF.

The CDR3, as DNA: TGCGCCAGCAGCGTCGACCAGGGGGCTAACACCGGGGAGCTGTTTTTT. This codes for CASSVDQGANTGELFF. This sequence joins TRBV5-1 and TRBJ2-2; 8 bases are shared with TRBD1. Germline V gene lookup returns CDR1 SGHRS and CDR2 YFSETQ. The CDR3 extends over 16 amino acids. V gave up 4 bases and J gave up 2 bases; unmatched junction bases: 7.

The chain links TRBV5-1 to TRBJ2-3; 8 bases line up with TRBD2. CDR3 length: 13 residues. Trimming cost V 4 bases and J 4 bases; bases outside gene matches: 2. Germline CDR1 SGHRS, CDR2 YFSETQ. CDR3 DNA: TGCGCCAGCAGCGCGGGACTAGCAGATACGCAGTATTTT. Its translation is CASSAGLADTQYF.

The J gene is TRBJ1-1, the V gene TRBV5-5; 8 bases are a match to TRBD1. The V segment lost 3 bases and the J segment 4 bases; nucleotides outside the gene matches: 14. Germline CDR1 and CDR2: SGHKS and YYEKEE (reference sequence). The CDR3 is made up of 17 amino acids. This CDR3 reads CASSWDPQTGAGTEAFF. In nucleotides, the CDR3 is TGTGCCAGCAGCTGGGACCCCCAGACAGGGGCTGGCACTGAAGCTTTCTTT.

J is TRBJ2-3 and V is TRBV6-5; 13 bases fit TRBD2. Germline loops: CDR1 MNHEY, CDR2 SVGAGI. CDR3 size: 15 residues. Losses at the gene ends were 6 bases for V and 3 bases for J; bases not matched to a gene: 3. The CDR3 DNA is TGTGCCAGCAGCTGGGGACTAGCGGGAACAGATACGCAGTATTTT. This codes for CASSWGLAGTDTQYF.

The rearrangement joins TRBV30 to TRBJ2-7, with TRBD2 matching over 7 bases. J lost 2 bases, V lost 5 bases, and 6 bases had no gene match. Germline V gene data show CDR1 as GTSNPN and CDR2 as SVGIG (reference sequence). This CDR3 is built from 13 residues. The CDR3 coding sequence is TGTGCCTGGTCCTGGGGGAGGGCCTACGAGCAGTACTTC. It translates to CAWSWGRAYEQYF.

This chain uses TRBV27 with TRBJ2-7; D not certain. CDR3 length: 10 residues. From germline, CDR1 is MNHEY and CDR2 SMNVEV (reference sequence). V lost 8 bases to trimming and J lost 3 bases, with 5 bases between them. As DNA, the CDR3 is TGTGCCAGCCTCTTCTACGAGCAGTACTTC. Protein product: CASLFYEQYF.

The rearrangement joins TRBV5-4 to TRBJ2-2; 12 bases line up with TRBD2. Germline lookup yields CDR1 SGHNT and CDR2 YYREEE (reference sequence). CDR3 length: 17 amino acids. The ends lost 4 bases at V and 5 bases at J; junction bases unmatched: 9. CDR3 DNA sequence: TGTGCCAGCAGCCCCGGACTAGCGGGACTTGTTACCGGGGAGCTGTTTTTT. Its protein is CASSPGLAGLVTGELFF.

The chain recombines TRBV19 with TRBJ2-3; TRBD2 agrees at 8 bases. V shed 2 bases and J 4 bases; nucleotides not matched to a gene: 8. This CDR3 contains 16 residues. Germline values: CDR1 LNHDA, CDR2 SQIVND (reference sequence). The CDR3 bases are TGTGCCAGTAGTATAAGAGACCCCGGGAGGGCAGATACGCAGTATTTT. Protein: CASSIRDPGRADTQYF.

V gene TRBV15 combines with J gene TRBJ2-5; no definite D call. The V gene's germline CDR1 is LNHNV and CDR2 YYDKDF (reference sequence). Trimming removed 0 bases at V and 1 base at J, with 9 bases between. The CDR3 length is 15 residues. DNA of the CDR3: TGTGCCACCAGCAGAGATATTGGCAGCCAAGAGACCCAGTACTTC. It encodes CATSRDIGSQETQYF.

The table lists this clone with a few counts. Here the CDR3 reads CASGQGARTEAFF. The CDR3 nucleotides read TGTGCCAGCGGACAGGGGGCGCGCACTGAAGCTTTCTTT. V gene TRBV12-3 or TRBV12-4 combines with J gene TRBJ1-1, with 11 positions matching TRBD1. The V segment lost 8 bases and the J segment 4 bases; nucleotides outside the gene matches: 3. The CDR3 runs to 13 residues.

CDR3 in amino acids: CASRRQGRIGVQFF. The CDR3 nucleotides read TGTGCCAGCCGACGACAGGGTAGGATAGGGGTGCAGTTCTTC. J is TRBJ2-1 and V is TRBV6-5; 7 nucleotides match TRBD1. Germline V gene lookup returns CDR1 MNHEY and CDR2 SVGAGI. The CDR3 is made up of 14 amino acids. After removal of 8 bases from V and 12 bases from J, the junction contained 16 bases not matched to a gene.

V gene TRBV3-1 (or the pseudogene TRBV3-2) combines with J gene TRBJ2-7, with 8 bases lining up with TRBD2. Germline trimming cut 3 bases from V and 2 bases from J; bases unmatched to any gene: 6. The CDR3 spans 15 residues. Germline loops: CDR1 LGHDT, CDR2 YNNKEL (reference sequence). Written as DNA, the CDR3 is TGTGCCAGCAGCCACGCGGCGGGAGGCACCTACGAGCAGTACTTC. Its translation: CASSHAAGGTYEQYF.